The 22 T cell receptor beta chains below come from one sample, sequenced in a study of cytotoxic CD8 clonotypes in ibrutinib-treated CLL. Data came from immunoSEQ multiplex PCR; TCRdb stores just in-frame clones and leaves some out. The table has some 40,000 clones, about 65% seen once. The sequenced sample was PBMCs, obtained at disease progression, from a patient treated with ibrutinib. The source of these receptors is a human donor with chronic lymphocytic leukemia.

The chain recombines TRBV29-1 with TRBJ2-1, with D tentatively TRBD2 (5 bases). V gave up 2 bases and J gave up 4 bases, with 12 bases separating them. The CDR3 loop spans 14 amino acids. Germline values: CDR1 SQVTM, CDR2 ANQGSEA. The CDR3 DNA sequence: TGCAGCGTTGAAAGCCTAGCTAGGTACAATGAGCAGTTCTTC. Translation: CSVESLARYNEQFF.

This clone was detected a few times. This sequence joins TRBV4-2 and TRBJ2-7; TRBD1 might be the D (6 bases). Per germline, CDR1 LGHNA and CDR2 YNFKEQ. The germline V and J ends were trimmed by 4 bases and 2 bases, with 21 bases remaining between them. There are 17 residues in the CDR3. This CDR3 is CASSRQTTGSLAYEQYF. The CDR3, as DNA: TGTGCCAGCAGCCGCCAAACAACAGGGAGTCTTGCCTACGAGCAGTACTTC.

The chain couples TRBV7-9 to TRBJ1-5; D is undetermined. V lost 3 bases to trimming and J lost 3 bases, with 15 bases between them. Germline V gives CDR1 SEHNR, CDR2 FQNEAQ (reference sequence). There are 16 residues in the CDR3. CDR3 nucleotide sequence: TGTGCCAGCAGCTTCAAGACCGAGGGTCTCAATCAGCCCCAGCATTTT. Protein: CASSFKTEGLNQPQHF.

V usage is TRBV6-1 and J usage is TRBJ2-5; D unresolved. Germline CDR1 is MNHNS and CDR2 is SASEGT. This CDR3 has 13 amino acids. Trimming took 4 bases from V and 4 from J, leaving 10 bases between them. The CDR3 nucleotides are TGTGCCAGCAGTGCGAACCGCGCAGAGACCCAGTACTTC. This sequence encodes CASSANRAETQYF.

This clone was recorded once. This chain uses TRBV19 with TRBJ2-2; D is possibly TRBD1 (6 bases). Germline values: CDR1 LNHDA, CDR2 SQIVND (reference sequence). The CDR3 spans 14 residues. Trimming took off 9 bases at V and 3 bases at J, with 14 bases between the two ends. The CDR3 loop reads CASSGTSYTGELFF. DNA for the CDR3: TGTGCCAGCTCCGGGACAAGTTACACCGGGGAGCTGTTTTTT.

The rearrangement links TRBV28 to TRBJ2-6; a weak D match, TRBD1 (6 bases). The germline V gene has CDR1 MDHEN and CDR2 SYDVKM. The CDR3 has 15 residues. The V end lost 5 bases, the J end lost 2 bases, and 10 bases lay between the germline ends. CDR3 DNA: TGTGCCAGCAGTCCACACAGGGCTGGGGCCAACGTCCTGACTTTC. As protein: CASSPHRAGANVLTF.

This sequence joins TRBV7-9 and TRBJ2-3; TRBD2 matches at 9 bases. Germline V gene sequence: CDR1 SEHNR, CDR2 FQNEAQ (reference sequence). CDR3 length: 14 residues. V dropped 3 bases and J dropped 5; count of bases not matched to a gene: 3. The CDR3 nucleotides are TGTGCCAGCAGCTTTTTAGCGGGAGAAGATACGCAGTATTTT. Amino acid sequence: CASSFLAGEDTQYF.

This clone was seen repeatedly, ten times or more. CDR3 in amino acids: CASSLVPRDRDYEQYF. CDR3 sequence (DNA): TGTGCCAGCAGCTTAGTCCCCCGGGACAGGGACTACGAGCAGTACTTC. V is TRBV11-3 and J is TRBJ2-7; 9 bases match TRBD1. The germline V gene has CDR1 SGHNT and CDR2 YENEEA. This CDR3 has 16 residues. V gave up 1 base and J gave up 3 bases; unmatched junction bases: 7. Looking up the rest from reference TRBV11-3 and TRBJ2-7 gives the full variable domain: EAGVVQSPRYKIIEKKQPVAFWCNPISGHNTLYWYLQNLGQGPELLIRYENEEAVDDSQLPKDRFSAERLKGVDSTLKIQPAELGDSAVYLCASSLVPRDRDYEQYFGPGTRLTVT.

This clone came up once. The V call is TRBV28, the J call TRBJ2-7; 7 bases are shared with TRBD1. The germline CDR1 and CDR2 sequences are MDHEN and SYDVKM. V dropped 7 bases and J dropped 2; count of bases not matched to a gene: 8. The CDR3 extends over 14 amino acids. Here the CDR3 reads CASNLRGQTYEQYF. As DNA, the CDR3 is TGTGCCAGCAACTTGAGGGGACAGACCTACGAGCAGTACTTC.

This clone was observed a few times. The V gene is TRBV7-9, the J gene TRBJ1-1; a possible D gene is TRBD1 (5 bases). This CDR3 comprises 9 residues. V lost 11 bases and J lost 11, with 12 bases in between. Germline V lookup: CDR1 SEHNR, CDR2 FQNEAQ (reference sequence). CDR3 nucleotides: TGTGCCCCTGGGGCCCATGCTTTCTTT. This translates into CAPGAHAFF. Together with reference TRBV7-9 and TRBJ1-1, the CDR3 gives the full variable domain: DTGVSQNPRHKITKRGQNVTFRCDPISEHNRLYWYRQTLGQGPEFLTYFQNEAQLEKSRLLSDRFSAERPKGSFSTLEIQRTEQGDSAMYLCAPGAHAFFGQGTRLTVV.

This clone was counted a few times. The chain couples TRBV9 to TRBJ2-3, with 7 bases identical to TRBD2. Germline lookup yields CDR1 SGDLS and CDR2 YYNGEE. The CDR3 consists of 19 residues. With 0 bases clipped from V and 2 bases from J, the junction kept 15 bases outside the gene matches. The CDR3 region is CASSVATGRAGVTTDTQYF. In DNA, the CDR3 is TGTGCCAGCAGCGTAGCAACCGGGCGGGCGGGAGTAACCACAGATACGCAGTATTTT. Using reference TRBV9 and TRBJ2-3 for the parts outside the CDR3, the full variable domain is DSGVTQTPKHLITATGQRVTLRCSPRSGDLSVYWYQQSLDQGLQFLIQYYNGEERAKGNILERFSAQQFPDLHSELNLSSLELGDSALYFCASSVATGRAGVTTDTQYFGPGTRLTVL.

The genes are TRBV5-8 and TRBJ2-3; 10 positions agree with TRBD2. The germline V gene encodes CDR1 SGHTS and CDR2 YDEGEE. Losses at the gene ends were 3 bases for V and 2 bases for J; bases not matched to a gene: 3. The CDR3 has 15 residues. CDR3: CASSSSGRVTDTQYF. CDR3 DNA: TGTGCCAGCAGCTCTAGCGGGAGAGTCACAGATACGCAGTATTTT.

The gene calls are TRBV7-2 and TRBJ2-4, with a weak D call TRBD1 (5 bases). The CDR3 sequence is 17 residues long. V lost 5 bases and J 0 bases, leaving 17 bases between the germline ends. Germline loops: CDR1 SGHTA, CDR2 FQGNSA. The CDR3 coding sequence is TGTGCCAGCAGCCCACGACAGTGGGCTCCAGCCAAAAACATTCAGTACTTC. As protein: CASSPRQWAPAKNIQYF.

The V gene is TRBV2, the J gene TRBJ1-5; no reliable D call. CDR3 length: 15 residues. Trimming removed 6 bases at V and 4 bases at J, with 16 bases between. Germline CDR1 SNHLY, CDR2 FYNNEI. The CDR3 sequence: CASRVARTGNQPQHF. The CDR3 DNA follows: TGTGCCAGCAGAGTAGCTCGGACCGGGAATCAGCCCCAGCATTTT.

This clone was observed a handful of times. The chain couples TRBV5-4 to TRBJ1-5; D remains unclear. Germline V gene data show CDR1 as SGHNT and CDR2 as YYREEE (reference sequence). Between the trimmed V and J ends, which lost 4 bases and 3 bases, there was a span of 8 bases. CDR3 length equals 13 residues. The CDR3 here is CASSLLPNQPQHF. The CDR3 DNA reads TGTGCCAGCAGCCTACTACCCAATCAGCCCCAGCATTTT. The full variable domain, with the rest looked up from reference TRBV5-4 and TRBJ1-5, is ETGVTQSPTHLIKTRGQQVTLRCSSQSGHNTVSWYQQALGQGPQFIFQYYREEENGRGNFPPRFSGLQFPNYSSELNVNALELDDSALYLCASSLLPNQPQHFGDGTRLSIL.

The gene calls are TRBV7-9 and TRBJ2-1; D is possibly TRBD1 (5 bases). CDR1 SEHNR and CDR2 FQNEAQ come from the germline V gene (reference sequence). CDR3 length: 17 amino acids. The ends were cut back, 5 bases at V and 0 bases at J, with 17 bases in the middle. CDR3: CASSRRGEPSSYNEQFF. As DNA, the CDR3 is TGTGCCAGCAGCCGTAGGGGTGAGCCGAGCTCCTACAATGAGCAGTTCTTC.

The chain carries TRBV7-9 and TRBJ2-2, with D unclear. The CDR3 loop spans 15 amino acids. Trimming cost V 2 bases and J 4 bases, with 11 bases left between them. CDR1 and CDR2 from the germline V gene are SEHNR and FQNEAQ (reference sequence). CDR3 bases: TGTGCCAGCAGCTTAAAGGTATCGGGCACCGGGGAGCTGTTTTTT. As protein: CASSLKVSGTGELFF.

V gene TRBV5-5 combines with J gene TRBJ2-7, with 9 bases lining up with TRBD1. Germline values: CDR1 SGHKS, CDR2 YYEKEE (reference sequence). J was trimmed by 4 bases and V by 1 base; bases with no gene match: 6. There are 15 residues in the CDR3. The CDR3 sequence: CASSLFRTGDYEQYF. In DNA, the CDR3 is TGTGCCAGCAGCTTGTTCAGGACAGGGGATTACGAGCAGTACTTC.

This chain links TRBV4-2 with TRBJ2-7; D gene ambiguous. V lost 0 bases to trimming and J lost 3 bases, with 9 bases between them. Per the germline V gene, CDR1 is LGHNA and CDR2 is YNFKEQ. The CDR3 is made up of 14 amino acids. For the CDR3, the DNA is TGTGCCAGCAGCCAAGAATCGCAGAACTACGAGCAGTACTTC. It yields the protein CASSQESQNYEQYF.

CDR3 sequence: CASSLSIEDSYGYTF. CDR3 DNA sequence: TGTGCCAGCAGTTTATCGATTGAGGACAGCTATGGCTACACCTTC. This sequence joins TRBV27 and TRBJ1-2, with D perhaps matching TRBD1 (6 bases). This CDR3 is built from 15 residues. Per the germline V gene, CDR1 is MNHEY and CDR2 is SMNVEV (reference sequence). V was pared by 0 bases and J by 4 bases, with 12 bases between.

V usage is TRBV11-1 and J usage is TRBJ2-1; TRBD2 matches 11 bases. V lost 5 bases, J lost 5 bases, and 5 bases stayed unmatched. This CDR3 comprises 15 residues. CDR1 SGHAT and CDR2 FQDESV come from the germline V gene (reference sequence). CDR3 protein: CASSPGTSGHNEQFF. In DNA, the CDR3 is TGTGCCAGCAGCCCAGGGACTAGCGGACACAATGAGCAGTTCTTC.

V is TRBV7-9 and J is TRBJ2-7, with 7 bases lining up with TRBD1. The CDR3 sequence is 14 residues long. Germline CDR1 SEHNR, CDR2 FQNEAQ (reference sequence). The V and J ends lost 5 bases and 1 base, in that order; junction bases with no gene match: 5. CDR3 protein: CASSHRDRSYEQYF. CDR3 nucleotides: TGTGCCAGCAGCCACCGGGACAGATCCTACGAGCAGTACTTC.